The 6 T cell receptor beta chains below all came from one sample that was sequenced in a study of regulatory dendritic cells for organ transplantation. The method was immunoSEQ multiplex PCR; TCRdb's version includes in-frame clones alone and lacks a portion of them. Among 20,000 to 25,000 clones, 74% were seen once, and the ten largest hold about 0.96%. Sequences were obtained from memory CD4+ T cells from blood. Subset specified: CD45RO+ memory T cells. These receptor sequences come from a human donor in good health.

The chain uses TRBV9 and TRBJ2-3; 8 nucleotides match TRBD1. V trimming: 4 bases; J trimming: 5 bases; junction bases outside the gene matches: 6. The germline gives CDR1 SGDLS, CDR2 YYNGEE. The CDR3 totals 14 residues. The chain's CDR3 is CASSPGQGGDTQYF. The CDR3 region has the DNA TGTGCCAGCAGCCCAGGACAGGGCGGAGATACGCAGTATTTT.

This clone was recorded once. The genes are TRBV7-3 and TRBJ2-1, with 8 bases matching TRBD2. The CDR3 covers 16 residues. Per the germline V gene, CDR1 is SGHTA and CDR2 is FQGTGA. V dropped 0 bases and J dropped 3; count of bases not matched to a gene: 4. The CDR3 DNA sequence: TGTGCCAGCAGCTTAACGTCAGCGGGGGACTACAATGAGCAGTTCTTC. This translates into CASSLTSAGDYNEQFF. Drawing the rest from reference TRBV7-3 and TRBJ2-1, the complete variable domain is GAGVSQTPSNKVTEKGKYVELRCDPISGHTALYWYRQSLGQGPEFLIYFQGTGAADDSGLPNDRFFAVRPEGSVSTLKIQRTERGDSAVYLCASSLTSAGDYNEQFFGPGTRLTVL.

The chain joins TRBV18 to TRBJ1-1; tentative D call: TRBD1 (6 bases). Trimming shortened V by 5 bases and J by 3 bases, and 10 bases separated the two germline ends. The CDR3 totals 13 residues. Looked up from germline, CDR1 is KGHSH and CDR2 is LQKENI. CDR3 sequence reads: CASSSGVDTEAFF. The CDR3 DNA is TGTGCCAGCTCATCAGGGGTGGACACTGAAGCTTTCTTT.

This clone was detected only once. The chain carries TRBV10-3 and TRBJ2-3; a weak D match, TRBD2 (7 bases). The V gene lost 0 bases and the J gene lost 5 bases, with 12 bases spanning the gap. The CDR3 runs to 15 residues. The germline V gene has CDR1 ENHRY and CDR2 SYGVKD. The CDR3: CAISESAGAIDTQYF. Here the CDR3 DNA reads TGTGCCATCAGTGAGTCCGCGGGGGCGATAGATACGCAGTATTTT.

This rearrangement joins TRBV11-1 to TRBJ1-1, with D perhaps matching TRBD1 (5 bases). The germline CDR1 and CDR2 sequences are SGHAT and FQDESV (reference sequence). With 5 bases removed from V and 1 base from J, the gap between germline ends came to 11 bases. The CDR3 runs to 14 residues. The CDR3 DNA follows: TGTGCCAGCAGCCCCCTGGGGGGGAACACTGAAGCTTTCTTT. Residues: CASSPLGGNTEAFF.

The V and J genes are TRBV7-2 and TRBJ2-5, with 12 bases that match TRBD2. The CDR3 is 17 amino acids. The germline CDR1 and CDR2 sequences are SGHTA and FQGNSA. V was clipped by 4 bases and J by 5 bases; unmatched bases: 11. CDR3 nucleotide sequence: TGTGCCAGCAGCTCCTCATACGGACTAGCGGGGCGGGAGACCCAGTACTTC. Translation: CASSSSYGLAGRETQYF. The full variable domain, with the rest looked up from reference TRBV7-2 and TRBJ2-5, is GAGVSQSPSNKVTEKGKDVELRCDPISGHTALYWYRQSLGQGLEFLIYFQGNSAPDKSGLPSDRFSAERTGGSVSTLTIQRTQQEDSAVYLCASSSSYGLAGRETQYFGPGTRLLVL.